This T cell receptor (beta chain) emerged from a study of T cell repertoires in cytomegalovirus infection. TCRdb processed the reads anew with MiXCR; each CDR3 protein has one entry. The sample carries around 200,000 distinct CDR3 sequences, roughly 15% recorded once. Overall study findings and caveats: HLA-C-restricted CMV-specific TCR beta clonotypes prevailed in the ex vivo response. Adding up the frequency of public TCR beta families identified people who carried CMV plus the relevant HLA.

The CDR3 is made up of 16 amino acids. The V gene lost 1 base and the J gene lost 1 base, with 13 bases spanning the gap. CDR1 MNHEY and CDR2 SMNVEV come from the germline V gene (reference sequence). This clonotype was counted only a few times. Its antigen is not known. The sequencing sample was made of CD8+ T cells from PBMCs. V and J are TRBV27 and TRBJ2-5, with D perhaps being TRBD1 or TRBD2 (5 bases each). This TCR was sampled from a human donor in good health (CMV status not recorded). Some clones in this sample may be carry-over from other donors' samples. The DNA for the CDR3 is TGTGCCAGCAGTTTATTGGGGGAATTCAGCCAAGAGACCCAGTACTTC. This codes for CASSLLGEFSQETQYF.